The T cell receptor (beta chain) described here comes from a study of cytomegalovirus exposure and HLA in healthy donors (TCRdb year 2017). Regarding the research as a whole: An earlier analysis of approximately 550 of the donors reported approximately 290 Gb of sequence data and some 120 million unique TCR beta sequences from about 180 million T cells. To predict cytomegalovirus infection status, the study brought together high-throughput TCR immunosequencing, statistical association of individual TCRs with disease status, and machine learning. An early release covering about 600 HLA-typed donors comprised approximately 290 gigabases of sequencing data and 85 million or so unique TCR sequences. All discovery cohort repertoires had been generated on a single sequencing platform. Both class I and class II loci were covered by HLA typing, at four-digit resolution. In addition to the first cohort of approximately 670 subjects, a separate validation cohort of 130 or so different subjects was used. In a later genetic analysis, genome-wide SNP genotypes for about 55% of the roughly 700 donors were used, and that subset was treated as a discovery cohort. Typing coverage differed by locus: A, B, C, DRB1 and DQB1 were typed in roughly 620-630 donors, DQA1 in approximately 520, DPA1 in 600 to 610, and DPB1 in just under 490. The study was designed to test whether signatures of past pathogen exposure could be identified by cataloging public T cell receptors. An earlier analysis of approximately 630 of the donors applied high-throughput TCR beta sequencing to assess whether each TCR beta V gene segment acted as functional or pseudogenic. A later analysis re-examined previously published TCR beta repertoires from several hundred donors and added high-resolution HLA genotyping to investigate patterns of TCR occurrence. On average, around 240,000 unique TCR beta nucleotide sequences were sequenced per donor among 398 genotyped donors of the cohort, with roughly 18% of those sequences being non-productive. In the later analysis, no new phenotypic data were used to find candidate immune exposures; instead, reliance was placed on TCR beta sequences and their occurrence across donors. Among the approximately 400 genotyped donors, around 81% belonged to the genetic ancestry cluster associated with self-reported Caucasian donors. Four to six DR-DQ haplotypes were handled as single units for association and clustering because linkage in the cohort was strong. Donor age, sex, ethnicity and CMV serostatus were compiled alongside the repertoire data. The study profiled the T cell repertoires of about 720 subjects by immunosequencing and related them to cytomegalovirus serostatus. The paper as a whole reports these results and caveats: A cluster of highly shared sequence variants was judged likely to represent a technical artifact of the sequencing pipeline. In vitro tests confirmed that a few of the cytomegalovirus-associated TCR beta chains recognize cytomegalovirus antigens. V-gene and J-gene trimming of TCR beta chains was associated with a missense DCLRE1C variant in a later genetic analysis, and the association was replicated in an independent cohort. Most CMV-associated TCR beta chains appeared to be HLA-restricted in a later analysis, and the HLA associations seemed to be driven largely by CMV exposure. A later analysis found that TCR association rates varied across HLA loci, with DRB1 alleles showing the most associated TCRs and HLA-C alleles the fewest. Immune exposure information for the cohort was limited to CMV serostatus. The presence/absence analyses assumed that sequencing depth was roughly uniform across donors, and that assumption may not be true. In an earlier analysis of 587 of the donors, most TCR beta V segments were observed in productive rearrangements about 87% or about 30% of the time, broadly matching IMGT annotations. Cytomegalovirus status was reported to be diagnosed by the classifier with high specificity and sensitivity in both the original and validation cohorts. Roughly 15 rarely observed V segments, including chromosome 9 orphons, were excluded from the earlier analysis of about 600 of the donors because counts were too low. According to a later analysis, parvovirus B19, influenza, CMV and Epstein-Barr virus appeared linked to several top co-occurrence clusters. In the study, approximately 160 TCR beta chains were listed as associated with cytomegalovirus. When HLA alleles, especially DR and DQ, strongly co-occurred, attributing TCR associations to individual alleles was difficult. Because HLA typing was missing for some donors at each locus, association tests included only the typed subset. Correlated functional status among segregating V segments might reflect linkage disequilibrium, but an unknown experimental factor could not be ruled out. It was suggested by the authors that the approach could potentially be generalized to other disease states and immunological phenotypes. At a false discovery rate of 0.05, a later analysis linked approximately 18,000 TCR beta sequences to specific HLA alleles. In a later genetic analysis, fewer N-insertions in productive TCRs were reported among donors in an Asian-associated ancestry cluster than the roughly 700-donor mean. In this cohort, only TCR beta chains were sequenced, and detectable features were limited by the absence of alpha or paired-chain data. The 87-base-pair reads could not distinguish some IMGT-functional V segments, including TRBV6-2 and TRBV6-3, so those segments were excluded. A further reported finding was that TCR beta sequences accurately predicted the HLA-A and HLA-B alleles for most subjects in the first cohort. In a later analysis, HLA-associated TCR beta chains were found to be more clonally expanded and to have lower generation probabilities than equally common non-associated chains. Most TCR sequences were observed very rarely across donors, whereas some public TCRs were present in many individuals.

The library was prepared using the immunoSEQ multiplex PCR assay. The multiplex PCR relied on a mix of 60 forward primers for TCR Vbeta segments and 13 reverse primers for TCR Jbeta segments. The CDR3 region of rearranged TCR beta genes was amplified from genomic DNA by a multiplex PCR assay. The Illumina HiSeq System was used to sequence the amplified TCR beta libraries as 87-base-pair reads. The authors processed their data as follows. A later analysis counted tens of millions of unique TCR beta chains across the 690 or so repertoires, and roughly 9.9 million of these chains were shared by at least two donors. Raw reads were error-corrected and collapsed into unique sequences with a nearest-neighbor algorithm that merged closely related sequences to remove PCR and sequencing errors. To assign V, D and J gene segments, CDR3 sequences were aligned to IMGT reference sequences. Each retained sequence needed at least a six-nucleotide match to both a V gene segment and a J gene segment. A rearrangement counted as productive if the CDR3 had no stop codons and remained in frame with V and J, and every other rearrangement counted as non-productive. CDR3 was defined by IMGT convention, running from the second conserved V-encoded cysteine to the conserved J-encoded phenylalanine. In an earlier analysis of roughly 610 of the donors, sequences lacking an unambiguous match to a single V gene segment were excluded. An earlier analysis of several hundred of the donors classified V segments as functional when productive rearrangements were above 56.7% and as segregating when the standard deviation between donors was above 5%. A statistical classification framework was built for diagnosing cytomegalovirus status from the catalog of TCR beta chain sequences. V and J gene assignment, in a later analysis, came from comparing TCR nucleotide sequences with IMGT/GENE-DB human TR gene sequences. In a later analysis, CDR3 sequences and most-parsimonious VDJ recombination scenarios were assigned using the TCRdist pipeline. In a later analysis, each TCR beta chain was defined by its CDR3 amino acid sequence together with its V-gene family, and reads lacking a unique V-gene family were excluded. As a way to deal with suspected cross-contamination and a sequencing artifact, a later analysis dropped under 600 nucleotide sequences that were highly shared and had low generation probability. In a later analysis, a clonal expansion index for each public chain was calculated from normalized within-repertoire ranks of inferred template counts. In a later analysis, generation probabilities were computed with a VDJ recombination model fitted to out-of-frame rearrangements, and the resulting probabilities were checked against IGoR. In a later analysis, hypergeometric tests were used to score TCR-TCR, TCR-HLA and TCR-CMV co-occurrence, with a repertoire-size bias correction applied to TCR pairs. In a later analysis, false discovery rates were estimated by permuting HLA or CMV assignments 20 times. A later analysis grouped co-occurring TCRs with DBSCAN, adding TCRdist sequence similarity when clustering within HLA-allele-positive subsets. Co-occurrence clustering excluded repertoires with fewer than 30,000 or more than 120,000 public chains, plus five with anomalous nucleotide sharing. TCRdb obtained this table from immuneACCESS and retained in-frame rearrangements with V and J assigned. These tables miss some clones; where compared with another copy, unresolved V genes account for less than half of the shortfall, and the remainder is unexplained. That table furnishes V, J and clone size, whereas the DNA furnished D and trimming. The table for this sample shows tens of thousands of clones. The ten top clones hold 1.4% to 1.5% of the sample.

Relative to germline, V is missing 8 bases and J is missing 3 bases, with 4 bases of the junction outside any gene match. CDR1 and CDR2, looked up from the germline V gene, are MDHEN and SYDVKM. Including cysteine and phenylalanine, the CDR3 has 14 amino acids. The CDR3 DNA has 42 bases and is translated from base 1. With regard to this clone: Its cognate antigen has yet to be identified.

The cohort comprised fewer than 750 healthy bone marrow donors. At the time of sampling, every cohort member was nominally healthy, though immune exposures that went unrecorded were likely present. The donor was CMV seronegative and was included in the group of 352 seronegative cohort members. A peripheral blood sample was provided by each donor, and peripheral blood mononuclear cells were used for TCR beta sequencing. The Qiagen DNeasy Blood Extraction Kit was used to extract genomic DNA from the blood cell samples. The rearranged chain carries TRBV28 and TRBJ2-2; TRBD1 agrees with 9 junctional bases. This TCR derives from an older woman in good health and CMV-seronegative. The material sequenced was PBMCs. The CDR3 protein sequence reads: CASRRDRDTGELFF. The base sequence is TGTGCCAGCCGGCGGGACAGGGACACCGGGGAGCTGTTTTTT.